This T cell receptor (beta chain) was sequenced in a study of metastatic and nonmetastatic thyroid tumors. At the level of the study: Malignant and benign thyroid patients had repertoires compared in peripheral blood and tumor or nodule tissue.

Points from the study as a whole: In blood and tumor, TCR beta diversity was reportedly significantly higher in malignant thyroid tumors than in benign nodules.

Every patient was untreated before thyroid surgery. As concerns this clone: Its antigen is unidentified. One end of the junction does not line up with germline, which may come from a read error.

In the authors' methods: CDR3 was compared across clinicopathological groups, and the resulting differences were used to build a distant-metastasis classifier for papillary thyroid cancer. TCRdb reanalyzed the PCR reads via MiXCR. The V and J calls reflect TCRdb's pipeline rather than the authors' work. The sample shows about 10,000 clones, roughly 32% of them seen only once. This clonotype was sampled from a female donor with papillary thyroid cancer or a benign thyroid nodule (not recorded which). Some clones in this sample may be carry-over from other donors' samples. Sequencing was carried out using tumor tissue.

In nucleotides, the CDR3 is TGTGCCAGCAGTTCGCCAGGGGGCTCGGGGGAGACCCATTACTTC. Protein product: CASSSPGGSGETHYF. The chain combines TRBV28 with TRBJ2-5; 8 bases align to TRBD1. The CDR3 sequence is 15 residues long. Germline assignment: CDR1 MDHEN and CDR2 SYDVKM. Looking up the rest from reference TRBV28 and TRBJ2-5 gives the full variable domain: DVKVTQSSRYLVKRTGEKVFLECVQDMDHENMFWYRQDPGLGLRLIYFSYDVKMKEKGDIPEGYSVSREKKERFSLILESASTNQTSMYLCASSSPGGSGETHYFGPGTRLLVL.